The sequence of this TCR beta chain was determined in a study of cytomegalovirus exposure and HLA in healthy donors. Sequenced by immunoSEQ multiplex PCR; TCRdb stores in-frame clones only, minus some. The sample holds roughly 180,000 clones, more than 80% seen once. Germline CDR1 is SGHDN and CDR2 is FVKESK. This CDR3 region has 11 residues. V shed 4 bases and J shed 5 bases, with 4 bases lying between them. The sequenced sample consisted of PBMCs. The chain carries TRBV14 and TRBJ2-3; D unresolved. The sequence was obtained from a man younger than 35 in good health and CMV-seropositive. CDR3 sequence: CASSPGDTQYF. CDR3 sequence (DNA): TGTGCCAGCAGCCCCGGAGATACGCAGTATTTT.